These 28 T cell receptor beta chains were sequenced from one sample in a study of molecular identifiers for immune sequencing clone quantification (dated by TCRdb to 2016 to 2019). The library relied on PCR. TCRdb records Illumina HiSeq 4000 as the sequencer. TCRdb handled the public reads itself, with Q25 trimming in fastp and clone calling in MiXCR, and kept productive beta chains. Every distinct CDR3 protein forms one entry, paired with its most common genes and DNA. Across this sample there are over 600,000 distinct CDR3 sequences, with about 20% seen only once. Clones ranked in the top ten supply roughly 0.9% of the sample. Material: naive CD8+ T cells from blood, with Jurkat cell RNA spiked in. The cell subset or site label of this sample denotes: FACS-sorted CD8+CD4-CCR7+CD45RA+ naive T cells. The receptors come from a human donor in good health. Some libraries in this study had Jurkat cell RNA spiked in.

About this clonotype: One end of the junction is discordant with germline, which a read error may explain. The J gene is TRBJ1-5, the V gene TRBV7-6, with D maybe TRBD1 (5 bases). Germline-derived CDR1 and CDR2 are SGHVS and FNYEAQ. CDR3 length: 17 amino acids. Here the CDR3 DNA reads TGTGCCGGCAGCCCAGGCGCCCCAGGGTATGGCAATCAGCCCCAGCATTTT. Translation gives CAGSPGAPGYGNQPQHF. Supplemented by reference TRBV7-6 and TRBJ1-5, the full variable domain reads GAGVSQSPRYKVTKRGQDVALRCDPISGHVSLYWYRQALGQGPEFLTYFNYEAQQDKSGLPNDRFSAERPEGSISTLTIQRTEQRDSAMYRCAGSPGAPGYGNQPQHFGDGTRLSIL.

The chain uses TRBV18 and TRBJ2-7; D not resolved. Germline V gene sequence: CDR1 KGHSH, CDR2 LQKENI. V shed 0 bases and J shed 3 bases, with 6 bases lying between them. The CDR3 length is 13 residues. The CDR3 DNA sequence: TGTGCCAGCTCACCACCGGCCAACTACGAGCAGTACTTC. Protein: CASSPPANYEQYF.

This clonotype occurred many times. DNA of the CDR3: TGTGCCAGCAGCTTTGAGGACAAGTACTACGAGCAGTACTTC. This translates into CASSFEDKYYEQYF. The rearrangement uses TRBV5-5 and TRBJ2-7; possibly TRBD1 for D (5 bases). With 2 bases removed from V and 3 bases from J, the gap between germline ends came to 12 bases. The CDR3 is made up of 14 amino acids. The germline V gene encodes CDR1 SGHKS and CDR2 YYEKEE (reference sequence).

In its sample, this clonotype was seen many times. The J gene is TRBJ1-1, the V gene TRBV25-1; maybe TRBD1 (5 bases). The germline gives CDR1 MGHDK, CDR2 SYGVNS. V was clipped by 0 bases and J by 0 bases, with 8 bases between them. The CDR3 has 15 residues. CDR3 sequence (DNA): TGTGCCAGCAGTGAATATGCAGGGTTGAACACTGAAGCTTTCTTT. It codes for CASSEYAGLNTEAFF.

This clonotype was seen a few times. The chain uses TRBV7-9 and TRBJ2-1; no clear D gene. Germline V gene sequence: CDR1 SEHNR, CDR2 FQNEAQ (reference sequence). V lost 1 base to trimming and J lost 8 bases, with 12 bases between them. CDR3 size: 14 residues. The CDR3 nucleotides read TGTGCCAGCAGCTTAGGCTACTCGTATGATGAGCAGTTCTTC. Its translation: CASSLGYSYDEQFF.

Of note for this clonotype: A much larger clone lies a single base off, so this may be a read error. The rearrangement joins TRBV28 to TRBJ1-4, with D hard to call. This CDR3 contains 13 residues. CDR1 and CDR2 from the germline V gene are MDHEN and SYDVKM. The V end was cut by 8 bases, the J end by 6 bases, with 13 bases between. CDR3 sequence: CASRERAYEKLFF. The CDR3 coding sequence is TGTGCCAGCCGCGAACGGGCTTATGAAAAACTGTTTTTT.

This clonotype has at least ten counts. J is TRBJ2-7 and V is TRBV6-5; TRBD1 agrees at 9 bases. In germline, CDR1 is MNHEY, CDR2 SVGAGI. V lost 2 bases to trimming and J lost 1 base; unmatched junction nucleotides: 3. The CDR3 sequence is 15 residues long. This CDR3 is CASSYGTGNSYEQYF. The DNA of the CDR3 is TGTGCCAGCAGTTACGGGACAGGGAATTCCTACGAGCAGTACTTC.

This clonotype was counted at least ten times. This chain uses TRBV6-2 or TRBV6-3 with TRBJ2-7; no clear D. Trimming shortened V by 7 bases and J by 4 bases, and 17 bases separated the two germline ends. This CDR3 region has 14 residues. Germline assignment: CDR1 MNHEY and CDR2 SVGEGT. The CDR3 loop is CASTPARPGYEQYF. The DNA of the CDR3 is TGTGCCAGCACCCCAGCGCGGCCCGGTTACGAGCAGTACTTC.

In this sample, this clonotype turned up many times. The chain recombines TRBV29-1 with TRBJ2-1, with a possible D match to TRBD2 (5 bases). V lost 5 bases and J lost 5, with 13 bases in between. Germline V gene lookup returns CDR1 SQVTM and CDR2 ANQGSEA. The CDR3 runs to 13 residues. The CDR3 nucleotides read TGCAGCGTTAAAACGGGGTCCCACAATGAGCAGTTCTTC. Amino acids: CSVKTGSHNEQFF.

This clonotype showed up just a few times. The rearrangement links TRBV20-1 to TRBJ2-7, with D perhaps matching TRBD1 (5 bases). The ends were cut back, 0 bases at V and 4 bases at J, with 16 bases in the middle. The V gene's germline CDR1 is DFQATT and CDR2 SNEGSKA (reference sequence). The CDR3 has 15 amino acids. CDR3 DNA sequence: TGCAGTGCTAGAGATTTGGGGCCAATCAGATACGAGCAGTACTTC. It translates to CSARDLGPIRYEQYF.

This clonotype occurred many times. The chain uses TRBV4-3 and TRBJ2-7; no reliable D call. V was pared by 3 bases and J by 6 bases, with 21 bases between. The CDR3 is 16 amino acids. Per the germline V gene, CDR1 is LGHNA and CDR2 is YSLEER. CDR3 DNA: TGCGCCAGCAGCCAGGGCTTTGAGACCGAATCGGTCGAGCAGTACTTC. Translation gives CASSQGFETESVEQYF.

A few counts support this clonotype. The chain joins TRBV28 to TRBJ2-7; 9 bases are shared with TRBD1. CDR3 size: 14 residues. V shed 2 bases and J 5 bases; nucleotides not matched to a gene: 4. Germline lookup yields CDR1 MDHEN and CDR2 SYDVKM. The DNA of the CDR3 is TGTGCCAGCAGTTTAGGGACAGGGCAAAACGAGCAGTACTTC. Encoded protein: CASSLGTGQNEQYF.

The rearrangement uses TRBV7-3 and TRBJ1-6; D is uncertain. Germline loops: CDR1 SGHTA, CDR2 FQGTGA. The CDR3 is made up of 12 amino acids. V lost 6 bases, J lost 12 bases, and 12 bases lay in between. CDR3 loop: CASSFTLGPLHF. The CDR3 DNA reads as TGTGCCAGCAGTTTTACTCTAGGACCCCTCCACTTT.

This clonotype was observed a few times. This sequence joins TRBV19 and TRBJ1-5; D possibly corresponds to TRBD1 (5 bases). Trimming shortened V by 3 bases and J by 2 bases, and 8 bases separated the two germline ends. Germline V gives CDR1 LNHDA, CDR2 SQIVND (reference sequence). The CDR3 loop spans 14 amino acids. The CDR3 loop is CASSILTGNQPQHF. The CDR3 coding sequence is TGTGCCAGTAGTATTCTGACAGGCAATCAGCCCCAGCATTTT.

With regard to this clonotype: This may arise from a read error, as a much more abundant clone is one base away. The rearrangement joins TRBV6-2 or TRBV6-3 to TRBJ2-7; 8 bases align to TRBD1. The CDR3 extends over 13 amino acids. The V gene's germline CDR1 is MNHEY and CDR2 SVGEGT. With V trimmed by 2 bases and J by 9 bases, 6 bases remained unmatched. In DNA form, the CDR3 reads TGTGCCAGCAGTTACCCAGGGGGCAACGGGCAGTACTTC. This codes for CASSYPGGNGQYF.

For this clonotype: A clone one base away is much larger, so this may be a read error. V usage is TRBV6-6 and J usage is TRBJ2-7; 11 bases align to TRBD1. CDR3 length: 14 residues. From germline, CDR1 is MNHNY and CDR2 SVGAGI (reference sequence). J gave up 7 bases and V 5 bases, and 7 bases lay outside the gene matches. The CDR3 region is CASSGDRGVGEQYF. Here the CDR3 DNA reads TGTGCCAGCAGTGGGGACAGGGGGGTAGGTGAGCAGTACTTC.

This clonotype was seen repeatedly, ten times or more. This chain uses TRBV13 with TRBJ2-3, with D possibly matching TRBD2 (6 bases). Germline-derived CDR1 and CDR2 are PRHDT and FYEKMQ (reference sequence). V lost 1 base to trimming and J lost 6 bases, with 14 bases between them. This CDR3 is built from 15 residues. This CDR3 is CASSLAGSRGDTQYF. The CDR3, as DNA: TGTGCCAGCAGCTTAGCTGGAAGCCGGGGGGATACGCAGTATTTT.

This clonotype appeared a few times. The CDR3 nucleotides are TGTGCCAGCAGCTTAATAGATTTCGGTGAGCAGTTCTTC. Translating gives CASSLIDFGEQFF. This rearrangement joins TRBV7-9 to TRBJ2-1; no definite D call. Germline V gene sequence: CDR1 SEHNR, CDR2 FQNEAQ (reference sequence). The V and J ends lost 2 bases and 9 bases respectively, with 11 bases between them. CDR3 length: 13 residues.

This clonotype appeared a few times. The chain employs TRBV5-8 and TRBJ1-3; D gene unclear. Germline CDR1 and CDR2: SGHTS and YDEGEE. V lost 2 bases and J 0 bases, leaving 12 bases between the germline ends. The CDR3 has 16 amino acids. The DNA for the CDR3 is TGTGCCAGCAGCTTCGACACATCGGTCTCTGGAAACACCATATATTTT. Residues: CASSFDTSVSGNTIYF.

This clonotype has more than one count but fewer than ten. The V call is TRBV30, the J call TRBJ2-5; D is uncertain. V dropped 3 bases and J dropped 5 bases, with 10 bases sitting between them. CDR1 and CDR2 from the germline V gene are GTSNPN and SVGIG (reference sequence). This CDR3 has 12 residues. CDR3 region: CAWSTVGETQYF. CDR3 DNA: TGTGCCTGGAGCACAGTGGGGGAGACCCAGTACTTC.

The sample holds a few counts of this clonotype. The chain couples TRBV19 to TRBJ1-2, with D perhaps TRBD1 (5 bases). The germline CDR1 and CDR2 sequences are LNHDA and SQIVND (reference sequence). This CDR3 has 13 residues. V was clipped by 8 bases and J by 4 bases, with 14 bases between them. In DNA, the CDR3 is TGTGCCAGTTCCCCCGGGACGTTCTATGGCTACACCTTC. It yields the protein CASSPGTFYGYTF.

This clonotype was detected only a few times. This chain joins TRBV20-1 and TRBJ2-7; 7 bases match TRBD1. Looked up from germline, CDR1 is DFQATT and CDR2 is SNEGSKA (reference sequence). This CDR3 is built from 13 residues. V lost 3 bases and J lost 3; bases outside the gene matches: 5. In DNA, the CDR3 is TGCAGTGCTAGGGGGGACAGCCACTACGAGCAGTACTTC. This sequence encodes CSARGDSHYEQYF.

This chain uses TRBV19 with TRBJ1-1; D not resolved. Trimming removed 5 bases at V and 4 bases at J, with 14 bases between. The CDR3 runs to 14 residues. Germline CDR1 and CDR2: LNHDA and SQIVND (reference sequence). Written as DNA, the CDR3 is TGTGCCAGTAGTTCCTATCCGGGATTCACTGAAGCTTTCTTT. As protein: CASSSYPGFTEAFF. Together with reference TRBV19 and TRBJ1-1, the CDR3 gives the full variable domain: DGGITQSPKYLFRKEGQNVTLSCEQNLNHDAMYWYRQDPGQGLRLIYYSQIVNDFQKGDIAEGYSVSREKKESFPLTVTSAQKNPTAFYLCASSSYPGFTEAFFGQGTRLTVV.

This clonotype was detected many times. CDR3 sequence (DNA): TGCGCCAGCAGCCAAGGGGGGGGCGCGGGCACTGAAGCTTTCTTT. This gives the protein CASSQGGGAGTEAFF. The chain is built from TRBV4-3 and TRBJ1-1, with D possibly TRBD1 on 6 matching bases. Germline V lookup: CDR1 LGHNA, CDR2 YSLEER. The CDR3 loop spans 15 amino acids. V lost 1 base and J lost 4, with 13 bases in between.

The chain carries TRBV27 and TRBJ2-5, with TRBD2 as a possible D gene (6 bases). Deletions cut 5 bases from V and 4 bases from J, with 20 bases between. Germline lookup yields CDR1 MNHEY and CDR2 SMNVEV (reference sequence). CDR3 length: 16 residues. This chain's CDR3 is CASSTSQTSERETQYF. In nucleotides, the CDR3 is TGTGCCAGCAGTACCTCTCAGACTAGTGAGCGAGAGACCCAGTACTTC.

There are many counts of this clonotype. CDR3 loop: CASSFGSGIGEQFF. The CDR3, as DNA: TGTGCCAGCAGCTTTGGGTCCGGAATCGGTGAGCAGTTCTTC. The chain recombines TRBV11-3 with TRBJ2-1; D remains unclear. Germline V CDR1 and CDR2: SGHNT, YENEEA. The germline V and J ends were trimmed by 3 bases and 9 bases, with 15 bases remaining between them. The CDR3 sequence is 14 residues long.

This clonotype showed up many times. This rearrangement joins TRBV12-3 or TRBV12-4 to TRBJ1-1; the D is unclear. The CDR3 is 12 amino acids. V was shortened by 3 bases and J by 11 bases, with 13 bases between the two germline ends. Here the CDR3 DNA reads TGTGCCAGCAGTTTGGGCCCGGCGGAGGCTTTCTTT. This codes for CASSLGPAEAFF.

This clonotype appeared many times. The chain employs TRBV4-3 and TRBJ2-6, with no clear D. The germline V gene encodes CDR1 LGHNA and CDR2 YSLEER. The CDR3 length is 16 residues. V was shortened by 0 bases and J by 3 bases, with 9 bases between the two germline ends. CDR3: CASSQDRRDGANVLTF. The CDR3 bases are TGCGCCAGCAGCCAAGACAGGAGAGATGGGGCCAACGTCCTGACTTTC.